This T cell receptor beta chain is drawn from a study of T cells in Graves' hyperthyroidism and ophthalmopathy. As for the study in general: Peripheral blood samples were taken at initial diagnosis, prior to any treatment.

Amplification targeted TCR beta CDR3 regions from RNA transcripts. HTBI primers were used for first-round RT-PCR of the TCR CDR3. Each CDR3 protein gets one entry after TCRdb re-called the multiplex PCR reads with MiXCR. The sample records 600,000 to 800,000 distinct CDR3 sequences, 30% to 40% being singletons. Diagnosis rested on symptoms, serum thyroxine and TRAb, thyroid ultrasound, and orbital computed tomography. Sequencing was done on a sample of blood. The sequence was collected from a woman between 40 and 50 years old with Graves' hyperthyroidism.

CDR3 in DNA: TGTGCCAGCAGCCAAGACACGGGGTTTGAGCAGTACTTC. Amino acids: CASSQDTGFEQYF. This chain uses TRBV5-6 with TRBJ2-7; D is possibly TRBD2 (5 bases). The CDR3 runs to 13 residues. With 4 bases removed from V and 7 bases from J, the gap between germline ends came to 15 bases. CDR1 is SGHDT, CDR2 YYEEEE, per germline.